This entry describes one T cell receptor beta chain. The V gene's germline CDR1 is LNHDA and CDR2 SQIVND (reference sequence). V lost 6 bases, J lost 8 bases, and 20 bases lay in between. This CDR3 has 14 amino acids. The data belong to a study of shared clonotypes between healthy human individuals. Profiling relied on immunoSEQ multiplex PCR, and the TCRdb table lists in-frame clones only, not all of them. The sample shows more than 1.2 million clones, about 98.5% of them seen only once. This rearrangement joins TRBV19 to TRBJ2-7; D call uncertain. Source material: naive CD4+ T cells sorted from blood. Subset: CD45RA+ positively selected. This clonotype was obtained from a young man in good health. The CDR3 DNA is TGTGCCAGTAGCCCGGTCCCTCCCTCAGGAAAGCAGTACTTC. This gives the protein CASSPVPPSGKQYF.